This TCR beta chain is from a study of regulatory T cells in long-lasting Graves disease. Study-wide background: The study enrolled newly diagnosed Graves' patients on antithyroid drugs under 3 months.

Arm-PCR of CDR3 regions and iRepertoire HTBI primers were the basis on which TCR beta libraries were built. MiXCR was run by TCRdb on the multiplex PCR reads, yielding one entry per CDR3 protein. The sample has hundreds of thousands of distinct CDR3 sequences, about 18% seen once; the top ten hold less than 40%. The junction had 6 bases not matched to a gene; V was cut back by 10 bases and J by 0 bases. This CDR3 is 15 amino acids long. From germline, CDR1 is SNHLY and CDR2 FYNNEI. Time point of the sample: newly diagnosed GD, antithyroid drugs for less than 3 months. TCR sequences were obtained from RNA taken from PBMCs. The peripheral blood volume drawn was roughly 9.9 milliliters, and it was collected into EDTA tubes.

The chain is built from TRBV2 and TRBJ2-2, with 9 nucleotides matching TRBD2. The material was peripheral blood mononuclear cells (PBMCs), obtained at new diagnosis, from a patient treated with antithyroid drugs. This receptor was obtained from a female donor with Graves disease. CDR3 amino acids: CATGGRVANTGELFF. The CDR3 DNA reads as TGTGCCACCGGCGGGAGGGTCGCGAACACCGGGGAGCTGTTTTTT.